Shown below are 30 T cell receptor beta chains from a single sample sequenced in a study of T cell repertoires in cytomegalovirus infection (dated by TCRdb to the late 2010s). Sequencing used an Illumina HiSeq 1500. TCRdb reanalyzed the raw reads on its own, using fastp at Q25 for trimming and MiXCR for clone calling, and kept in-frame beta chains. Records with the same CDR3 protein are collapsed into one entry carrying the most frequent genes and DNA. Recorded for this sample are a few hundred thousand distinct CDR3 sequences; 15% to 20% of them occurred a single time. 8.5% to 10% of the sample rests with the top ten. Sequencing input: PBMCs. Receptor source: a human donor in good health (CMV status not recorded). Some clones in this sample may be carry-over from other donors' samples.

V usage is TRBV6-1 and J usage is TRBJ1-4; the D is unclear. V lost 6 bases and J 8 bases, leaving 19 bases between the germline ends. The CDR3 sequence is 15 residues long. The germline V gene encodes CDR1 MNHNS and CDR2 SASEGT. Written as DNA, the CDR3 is TGTGCCAGCAGCCCCGTGGGGAGGGAACAAGAAAAACTGTTTTTT. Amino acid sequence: CASSPVGREQEKLFF.

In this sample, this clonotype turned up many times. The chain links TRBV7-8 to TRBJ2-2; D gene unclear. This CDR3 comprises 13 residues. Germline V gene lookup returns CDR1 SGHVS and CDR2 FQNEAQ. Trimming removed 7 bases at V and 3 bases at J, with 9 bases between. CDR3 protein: CASTVRYTGELFF. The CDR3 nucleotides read TGTGCCAGCACTGTACGGTACACCGGGGAGCTGTTTTTT.

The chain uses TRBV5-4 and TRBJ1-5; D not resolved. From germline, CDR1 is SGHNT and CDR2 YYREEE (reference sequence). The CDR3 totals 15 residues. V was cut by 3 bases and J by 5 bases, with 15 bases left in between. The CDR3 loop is CASSCQRGRDQPQHF. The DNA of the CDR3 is TGTGCCAGCAGCTGCCAACGGGGTAGGGATCAGCCCCAGCATTTT. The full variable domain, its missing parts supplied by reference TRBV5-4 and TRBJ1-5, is ETGVTQSPTHLIKTRGQQVTLRCSSQSGHNTVSWYQQALGQGPQFIFQYYREEENGRGNFPPRFSGLQFPNYSSELNVNALELDDSALYLCASSCQRGRDQPQHFGDGTRLSIL.

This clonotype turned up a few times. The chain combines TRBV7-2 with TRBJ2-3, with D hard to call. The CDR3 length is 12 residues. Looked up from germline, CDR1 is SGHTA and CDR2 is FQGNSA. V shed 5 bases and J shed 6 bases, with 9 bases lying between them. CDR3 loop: CASSKFQDTQYF. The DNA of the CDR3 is TGTGCCAGCAGCAAATTCCAGGATACGCAGTATTTT.

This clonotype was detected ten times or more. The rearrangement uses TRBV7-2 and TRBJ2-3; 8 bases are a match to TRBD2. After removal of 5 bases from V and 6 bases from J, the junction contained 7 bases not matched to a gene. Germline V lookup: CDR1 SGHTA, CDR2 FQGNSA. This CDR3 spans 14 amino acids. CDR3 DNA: TGTGCCAGCAGCCCTGACGGGGGGGGGGATACGCAGTATTTT. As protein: CASSPDGGGDTQYF. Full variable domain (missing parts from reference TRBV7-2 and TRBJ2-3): GAGVSQSPSNKVTEKGKDVELRCDPISGHTALYWYRQSLGQGLEFLIYFQGNSAPDKSGLPSDRFSAERTGGSVSTLTIQRTQQEDSAVYLCASSPDGGGDTQYFGPGTRLTVL.

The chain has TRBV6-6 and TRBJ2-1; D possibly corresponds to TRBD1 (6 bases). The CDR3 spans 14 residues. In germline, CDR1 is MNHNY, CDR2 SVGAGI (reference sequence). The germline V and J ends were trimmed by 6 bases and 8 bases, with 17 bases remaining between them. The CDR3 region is CASRSRGGWDEQFF. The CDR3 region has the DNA TGTGCCAGCAGGTCCCGTGGGGGCTGGGATGAGCAGTTCTTC.

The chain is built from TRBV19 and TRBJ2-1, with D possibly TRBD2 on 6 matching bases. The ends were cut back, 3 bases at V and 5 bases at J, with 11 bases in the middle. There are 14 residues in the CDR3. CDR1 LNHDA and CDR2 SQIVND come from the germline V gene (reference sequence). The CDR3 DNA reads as TGTGCCAGTAGTATGAGGGAGGCAGACAATGAGCAGTTCTTC. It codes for CASSMREADNEQFF.

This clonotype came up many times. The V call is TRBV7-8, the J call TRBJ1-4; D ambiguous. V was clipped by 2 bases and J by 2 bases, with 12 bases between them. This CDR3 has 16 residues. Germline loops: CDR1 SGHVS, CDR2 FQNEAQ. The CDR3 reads CASSLIQVSTNEKLFF. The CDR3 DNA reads TGTGCCAGCAGCTTAATCCAGGTGTCCACTAATGAAAAACTGTTTTTT.

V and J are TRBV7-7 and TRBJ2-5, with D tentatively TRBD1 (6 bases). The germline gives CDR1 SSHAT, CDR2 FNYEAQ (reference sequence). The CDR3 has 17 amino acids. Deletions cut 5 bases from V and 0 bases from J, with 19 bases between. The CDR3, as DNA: TGTGCCAGCAGCCCCAGAAAGAGACGGGACAACCAAGAGACCCAGTACTTC. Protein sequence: CASSPRKRRDNQETQYF.

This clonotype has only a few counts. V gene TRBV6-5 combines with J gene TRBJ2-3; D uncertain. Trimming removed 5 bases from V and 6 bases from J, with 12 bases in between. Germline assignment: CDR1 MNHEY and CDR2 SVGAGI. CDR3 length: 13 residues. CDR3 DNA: TGTGCCAGCAGTAACTTCAACTGGGATACGCAGTATTTT. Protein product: CASSNFNWDTQYF.

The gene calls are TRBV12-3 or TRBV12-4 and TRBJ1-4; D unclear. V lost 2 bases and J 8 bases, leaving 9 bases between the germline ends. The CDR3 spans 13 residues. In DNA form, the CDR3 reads TGTGCCAGCAGTTTACGGAGGGAGGAAAAACTGTTTTTT. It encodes CASSLRREEKLFF.

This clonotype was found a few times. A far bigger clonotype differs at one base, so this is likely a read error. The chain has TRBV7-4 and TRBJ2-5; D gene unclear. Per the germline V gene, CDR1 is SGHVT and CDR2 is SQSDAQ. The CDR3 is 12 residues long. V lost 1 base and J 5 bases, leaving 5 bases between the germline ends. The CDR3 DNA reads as TGTGCCAGCAGCTTAGGGAAGGAGACCCAGTACTTC. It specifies CASSLGKETQYF.

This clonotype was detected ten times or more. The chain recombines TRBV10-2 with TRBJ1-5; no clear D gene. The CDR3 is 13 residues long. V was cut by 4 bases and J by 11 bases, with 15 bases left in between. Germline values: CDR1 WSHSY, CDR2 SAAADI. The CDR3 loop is CASSAGSSRAQHF. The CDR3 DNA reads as TGCGCCAGCAGTGCCGGGTCCTCGCGGGCCCAGCATTTT.

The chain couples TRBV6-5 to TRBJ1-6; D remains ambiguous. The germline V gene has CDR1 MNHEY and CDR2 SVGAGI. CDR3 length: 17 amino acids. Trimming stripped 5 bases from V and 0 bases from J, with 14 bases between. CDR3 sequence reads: CASSQREPSSYNSPLHF. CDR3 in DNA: TGTGCCAGCAGTCAACGGGAACCAAGCTCCTATAATTCACCCCTCCACTTT.

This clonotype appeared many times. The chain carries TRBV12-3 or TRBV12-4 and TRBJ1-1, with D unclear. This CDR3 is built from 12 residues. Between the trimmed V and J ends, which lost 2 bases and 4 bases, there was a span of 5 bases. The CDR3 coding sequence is TGTGCCAGCAGTTTACTCAGCACTGAAGCTTTCTTT. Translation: CASSLLSTEAFF.

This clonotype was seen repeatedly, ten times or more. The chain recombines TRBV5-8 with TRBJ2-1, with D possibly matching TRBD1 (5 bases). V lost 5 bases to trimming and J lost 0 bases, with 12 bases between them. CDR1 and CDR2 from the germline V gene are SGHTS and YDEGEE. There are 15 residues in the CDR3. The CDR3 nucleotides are TGTGCCAGCAGTTTAGGGGTGAGCTCCTACAATGAGCAGTTCTTC. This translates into CASSLGVSSYNEQFF.

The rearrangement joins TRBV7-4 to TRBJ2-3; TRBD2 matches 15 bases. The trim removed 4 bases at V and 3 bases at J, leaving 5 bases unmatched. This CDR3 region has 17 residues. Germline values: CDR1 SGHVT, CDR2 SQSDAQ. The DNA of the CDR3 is TGTGCCAGCAGCTCCCCCGGGACTAGCGGGAGGACAGATACGCAGTATTTT. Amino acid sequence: CASSSPGTSGRTDTQYF.

The CDR3, as DNA: TGTGCCAGCAGCTACGGGACAGTTAATGAAAAACTGTTTTTT. Protein: CASSYGTVNEKLFF. The chain employs TRBV3-1 and TRBJ1-4; 7 nucleotides match TRBD1. V was clipped by 5 bases and J by 4 bases; unmatched bases: 4. The CDR3 consists of 14 residues. The germline V gene has CDR1 LGHDT and CDR2 YNNKEL (reference sequence).

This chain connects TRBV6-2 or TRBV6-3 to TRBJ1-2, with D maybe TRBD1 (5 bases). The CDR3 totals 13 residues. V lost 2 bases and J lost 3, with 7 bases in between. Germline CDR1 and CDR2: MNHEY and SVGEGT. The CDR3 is CASSYMGDYGYTF. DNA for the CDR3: TGTGCCAGCAGTTACATGGGGGACTATGGCTACACCTTC.

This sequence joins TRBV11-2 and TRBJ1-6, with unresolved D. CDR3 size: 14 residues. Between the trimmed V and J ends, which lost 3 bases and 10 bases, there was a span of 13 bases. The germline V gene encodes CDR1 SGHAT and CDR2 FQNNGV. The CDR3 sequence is CASSLGSFTSPLHF. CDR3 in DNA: TGTGCCAGCAGCTTGGGGTCTTTTACCTCACCCCTCCACTTT.

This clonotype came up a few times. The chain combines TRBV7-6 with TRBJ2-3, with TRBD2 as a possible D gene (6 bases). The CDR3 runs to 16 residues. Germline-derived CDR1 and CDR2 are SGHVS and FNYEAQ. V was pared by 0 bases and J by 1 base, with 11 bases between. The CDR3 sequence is CASSLAWRGRTDTQYF. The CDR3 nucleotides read TGTGCCAGCAGCTTAGCGTGGCGGGGCCGCACAGATACGCAGTATTTT.

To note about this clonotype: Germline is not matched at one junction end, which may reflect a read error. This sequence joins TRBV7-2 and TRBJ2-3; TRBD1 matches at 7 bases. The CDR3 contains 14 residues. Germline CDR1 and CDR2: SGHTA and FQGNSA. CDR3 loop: CASSLGRGPDMQYF. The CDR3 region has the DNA TGTGCCAGCAGCTTGGGTAGGGGGCCAGATATGCAGTATTTT.

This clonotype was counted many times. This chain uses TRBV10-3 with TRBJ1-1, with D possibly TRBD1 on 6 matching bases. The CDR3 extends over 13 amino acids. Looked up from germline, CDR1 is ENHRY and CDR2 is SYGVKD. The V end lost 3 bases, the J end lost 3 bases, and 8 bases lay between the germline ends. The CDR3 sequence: CAISDGGDTEAFF. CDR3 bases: TGTGCCATCAGTGACGGGGGCGACACTGAAGCTTTCTTT.

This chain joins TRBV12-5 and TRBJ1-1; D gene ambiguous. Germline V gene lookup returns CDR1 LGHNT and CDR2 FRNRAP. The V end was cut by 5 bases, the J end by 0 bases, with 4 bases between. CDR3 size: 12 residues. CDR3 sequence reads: CASGLLNTEAFF. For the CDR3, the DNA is TGTGCTAGTGGTCTGCTGAACACTGAAGCTTTCTTT.

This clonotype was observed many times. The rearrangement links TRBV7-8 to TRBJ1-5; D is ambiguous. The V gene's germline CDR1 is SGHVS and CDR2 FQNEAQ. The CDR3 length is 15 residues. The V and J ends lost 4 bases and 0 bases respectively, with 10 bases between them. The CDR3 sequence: CASSSGLSSNQPQHF. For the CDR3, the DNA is TGTGCCAGCAGCTCTGGGCTTAGTAGCAATCAGCCCCAGCATTTT.

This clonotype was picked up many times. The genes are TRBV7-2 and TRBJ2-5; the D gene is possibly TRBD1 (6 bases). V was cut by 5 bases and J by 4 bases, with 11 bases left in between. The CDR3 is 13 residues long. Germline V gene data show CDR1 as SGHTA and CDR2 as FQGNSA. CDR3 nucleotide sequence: TGTGCCAGCAGCAGACTGGGGGCAGAGACCCAGTACTTC. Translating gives CASSRLGAETQYF.

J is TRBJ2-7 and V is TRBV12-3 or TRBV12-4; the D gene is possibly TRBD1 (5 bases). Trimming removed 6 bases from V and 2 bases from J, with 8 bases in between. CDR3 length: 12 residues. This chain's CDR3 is CASSVRAYEQYF. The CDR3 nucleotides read TGTGCCAGCAGCGTCAGGGCCTACGAGCAGTACTTC.

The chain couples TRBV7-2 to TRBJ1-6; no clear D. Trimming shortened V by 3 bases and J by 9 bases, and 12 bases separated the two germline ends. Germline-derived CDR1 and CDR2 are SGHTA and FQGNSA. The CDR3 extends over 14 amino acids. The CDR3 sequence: CASSLKSGRSPLHF. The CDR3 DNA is TGTGCCAGCAGCTTGAAGAGCGGGCGTTCACCCCTCCACTTT.

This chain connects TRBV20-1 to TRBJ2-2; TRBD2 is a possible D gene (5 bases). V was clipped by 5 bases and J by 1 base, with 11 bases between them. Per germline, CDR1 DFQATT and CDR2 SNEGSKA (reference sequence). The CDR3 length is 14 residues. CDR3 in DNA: TGCAGTGCTTTAGGCCGGGAGAACACCGGGGAGCTGTTTTTT. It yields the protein CSALGRENTGELFF.

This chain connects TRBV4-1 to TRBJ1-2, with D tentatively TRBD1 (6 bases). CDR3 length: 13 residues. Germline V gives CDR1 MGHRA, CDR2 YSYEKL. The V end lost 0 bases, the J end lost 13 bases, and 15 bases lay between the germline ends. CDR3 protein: CASSQDGEGVPTF. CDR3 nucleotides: TGCGCCAGCAGCCAAGATGGGGAGGGGGTCCCCACCTTC.